The table lists the clone carrying this TCR beta chain with a few counts. The antigen is unknown. TCRdb itself ran the RT-PCR reads through MiXCR, one entry per CDR3 protein. This repertoire shows around 580,000 distinct CDR3 sequences, 14% found once; its top ten account for more than 9.5%. This entry comes from a study of response to subunit inactivated influenza vaccine. This CDR3 contains 14 residues. Regarding the study as a whole: Authors suggested seasonal influenza vaccinations each recruit few new T cells.

The origin of this receptor is a man aged 50 to 60 who received an inactivated influenza vaccine. Source: PBMCs from blood, taken 11 to 12 days after vaccination. J is TRBJ1-2 and V is TRBV21-1; TRBD1, the table's D call, was not compared with the DNA. TRBV21-1 is a pseudogene. CDR3 in amino acids: CASSADRGSYGYTF. The CDR3 DNA is TGTGCCAGCAGCGCGGACAGGGGGTCCTATGGCTACACCTTC.